This TCR beta chain is drawn from a study of shared clonotypes between healthy human individuals. CDR3 length: 13 residues. Looked up from germline, CDR1 is MNHEY and CDR2 is SMNVEV (reference sequence). V gave up 2 bases and J gave up 3 bases, with 7 bases separating them. In the sorted-subset replicate PCRs, 150 to 200 ng DNA, roughly 29,000 T cell genomes, was used. Sequencing used immunoSEQ multiplex PCR; TCRdb keeps in-frame clones, though not all of them. The sample includes some 2,000,000 clones, 85% to 95% of them seen just once. Naive CD8 populations comprised CD45RO-negative cells positively selected for CCR7, excluding terminally differentiated effector memory CD45RA+ cells.

The TCR sequence derives from a man younger than 35 in good health. The chain uses TRBV27 and TRBJ1-1; D is unclear. Sequencing was done on a sample of naive CD8+ T cells sorted from blood. The CDR3: CASSLDRDTEAFF. The CDR3, as DNA: TGTGCCAGCAGTTTAGATAGGGACACTGAAGCTTTCTTT.